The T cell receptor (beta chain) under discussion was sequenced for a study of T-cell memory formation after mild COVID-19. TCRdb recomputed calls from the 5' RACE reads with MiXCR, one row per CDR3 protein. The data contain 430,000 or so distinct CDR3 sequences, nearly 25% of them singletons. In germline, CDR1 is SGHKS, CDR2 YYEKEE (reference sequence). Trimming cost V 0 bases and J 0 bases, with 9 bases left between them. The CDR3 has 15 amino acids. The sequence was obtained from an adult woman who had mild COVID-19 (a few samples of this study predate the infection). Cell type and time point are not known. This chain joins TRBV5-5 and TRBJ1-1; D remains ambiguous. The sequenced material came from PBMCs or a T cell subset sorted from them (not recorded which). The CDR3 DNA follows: TGTGCCAGCAGCTTGGAGGCGGGGATGAACACTGAAGCTTTCTTT. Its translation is CASSLEAGMNTEAFF.